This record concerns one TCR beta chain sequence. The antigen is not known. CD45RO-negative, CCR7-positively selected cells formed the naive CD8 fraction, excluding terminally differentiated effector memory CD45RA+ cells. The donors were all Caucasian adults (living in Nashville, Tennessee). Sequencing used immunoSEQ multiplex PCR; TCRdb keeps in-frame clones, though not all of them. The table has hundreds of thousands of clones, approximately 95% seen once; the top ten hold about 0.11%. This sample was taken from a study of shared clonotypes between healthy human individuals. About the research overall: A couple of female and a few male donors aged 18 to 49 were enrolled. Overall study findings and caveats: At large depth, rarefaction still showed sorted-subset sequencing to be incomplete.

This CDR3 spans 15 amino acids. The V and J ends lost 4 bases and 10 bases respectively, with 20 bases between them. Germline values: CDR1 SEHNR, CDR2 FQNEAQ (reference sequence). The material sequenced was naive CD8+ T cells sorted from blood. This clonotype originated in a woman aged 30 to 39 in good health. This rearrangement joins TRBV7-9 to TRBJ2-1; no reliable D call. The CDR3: CASSSLVGARMEQFF. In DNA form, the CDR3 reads TGTGCCAGCAGCTCCCTAGTGGGCGCAAGGATGGAGCAGTTCTTC.